These T cell receptor beta chains were read from a single sample in a study of T cell responses to AZD1222 COVID-19 vaccine. Repertoires were generated with immunoSEQ multiplex PCR, while TCRdb's copy carries only in-frame clones and drops some. The sample carries around 91,000 clones, approximately 90% recorded once. The starting material was peripheral blood, obtained 28 days after the second AZD1222 dose. These TCRs come from an adult who received the AZD1222 COVID-19 vaccine. Each CDR3 is given with its conserved first and last residue. A D gene is named only where the DNA matches it firmly. Clone size is given for some rows only: seen once, a few or many times, or a class if the clone is expanded.

D	J	V	size	DNA	CDR3
.	TRBJ1-1	TRBV28	.	TGTGCCAGCAGTGCCAGAAACATGAACACTGAAGCTTTCTTT	CASSARNMNTEAFF
.	TRBJ2-3	TRBV10-3	few	TGTGCCATCGGGGAGGCCGGAACAGATACGCAGTATTTT	CAIGEAGTDTQYF
.	TRBJ1-1	TRBV7-2	.	TGTGCCAGCACCCCCTTGGGGGGGAGTCCTGAAGCTTTCTTT	CASTPLGGSPEAFF
TRBD1	TRBJ2-5	TRBV5-1	.	TGCGCCAGCAGCCAAACTAAGACAGGGGGCGAAGAGACCCAGTACTTC	CASSQTKTGGEETQYF
TRBD2	TRBJ2-5	TRBV27	.	TGTGCCAGCAGTTCGTCCTCGCTAGCGGCGAAAGAGACCCAGTACTTC	CASSSSSLAAKETQYF
.	TRBJ1-2	TRBV19	.	TGTGCCAGTAGTAGGGACGGATCTCGTGGCTATGGCTACACCTTC	CASSRDGSRGYGYTF
.	TRBJ1-5	TRBV6-2/TRBV6-3	.	TGTGCCAGCAGTATCAGGGTCCCCAGCAATCAGCCCCAGCATTTT	CASSIRVPSNQPQHF
TRBD1	TRBJ2-6	TRBV19	.	TGTGCCAGTAGAAGGGGCGTGGGGGGACAGGGTTCTGGGGCCAACGTCCTGACTTTC	CASRRGVGGQGSGANVLTF
TRBD2	TRBJ2-2	TRBV30	once	TGTGCCTGGAGTGGGGTGGGGCGGGAGCCTTCCGGGGAGCTGTTTTTT	CAWSGVGREPSGELFF
TRBD1	TRBJ2-1	TRBV5-1	.	TGCGCCAGCAGCTTGGCCCGACCCGGGACAGGGGGCTACAATGAGCAGTTCTTC	CASSLARPGTGGYNEQFF
TRBD1	TRBJ1-5	TRBV4-1	.	TGCGCCAGCAGCCAAGATCAGACAGGGGGAAACCAGCCCCAGCATTTT	CASSQDQTGGNQPQHF
.	TRBJ1-3	TRBV29-1	.	TGCAGCGTTGACAGCCGCTCTGGAAACACCATATATTTT	CSVDSRSGNTIYF
.	TRBJ1-5	TRBV28	once	TGTGCCAGCTACGCCTCTGCGGGCAATCAGCCCCAGCATTTT	CASYASAGNQPQHF
TRBD1	TRBJ1-1	TRBV5-6	once	TGTGCCAGCAGCTTAGACAGGGACACTGAAGCTTTCTTT	CASSLDRDTEAFF
.	TRBJ1-5	TRBV6-5	.	TGTGCCAGCAGTTCCTCGGGCTCTCAGCCCCAGCATTTT	CASSSSGSQPQHF
TRBD1	TRBJ2-3	TRBV27	.	TGTGCCAGCAGTTTAAGGGACAGTCCCACAGATACGCAGTATTTT	CASSLRDSPTDTQYF